The 7 T cell receptor beta chains below all came from one sample that was sequenced in a study of Tregs in tolerant kidney transplant recipients. Sequenced by immunoSEQ multiplex PCR; TCRdb stores in-frame clones only, minus some. The sample lists hundreds of thousands of clones; approximately 84% were seen once. Sequencing was carried out using CD4+ T cells from blood. The origin of the receptors is a human donor in good health.

The chain is built from TRBV5-1 and TRBJ1-3, with TRBD1 matching 9 bases. This CDR3 is 15 amino acids long. The J segment lost 3 bases and the V segment lost 3 bases, leaving 4 bases of the junction unmatched. Germline assignment: CDR1 SGHRS and CDR2 YFSETQ. The CDR3 here is CASSWGQGIGNTIYF. The DNA of the CDR3 is TGCGCCAGCAGCTGGGGACAGGGAATTGGAAACACCATATATTTT. Based on the CDR3 plus reference TRBV5-1 and TRBJ1-3, the full variable domain is KAGVTQTPRYLIKTRGQQVTLSCSPISGHRSVSWYQQTPGQGLQFLFEYFSETQRNKGNFPGRFSGRQFSNSRSEMNVSTLELGDSALYLCASSWGQGIGNTIYFGEGSWLTVV.

The CDR3 DNA reads TGTGCCAGCTCACAAGACCCGCAGGGCGGCTACACCTTC. Protein: CASSQDPQGGYTF. The chain carries TRBV18 and TRBJ1-2; maybe TRBD1 (5 bases). This CDR3 spans 13 amino acids. Deletions cut 4 bases from V and 8 bases from J, with 14 bases between. The germline CDR1 and CDR2 sequences are KGHSH and LQKENI.

This chain links TRBV30 with TRBJ2-6; 8 nucleotides agree with TRBD2. The CDR3 consists of 23 residues. The junction had 22 bases not matched to a gene; V was cut back by 0 bases and J by 0 bases. From germline, CDR1 is GTSNPN and CDR2 SVGIG (reference sequence). This CDR3 is CAWSVPGWEIGLAEISGANVLTF. CDR3 bases: TGTGCCTGGAGTGTACCAGGGTGGGAGATCGGACTAGCTGAAATCTCTGGGGCCAACGTCCTGACTTTC.

This chain links TRBV6-6 with TRBJ1-6, with D possibly TRBD1 on 5 matching bases. Germline values: CDR1 MNHNY, CDR2 SVGAGI (reference sequence). Trimming removed 5 bases at V and 9 bases at J, with 14 bases between. The CDR3 covers 14 residues. CDR3 coding DNA: TGTGCCAGCAGTCCCCGGAGGGGCGCTTCACCCCTCCACTTT. Translated, it gives CASSPRRGASPLHF.

V gene TRBV6-5 combines with J gene TRBJ2-7; D gene ambiguous. The germline V gene encodes CDR1 MNHEY and CDR2 SVGAGI. This CDR3 is built from 14 residues. Deletions cut 6 bases from V and 5 bases from J, with 17 bases between. CDR3 sequence reads: CASRQQRGVDEQYF. CDR3 sequence (DNA): TGTGCCAGCAGGCAACAGCGTGGGGTCGACGAGCAGTACTTC.

This clone was counted a single time. The gene calls are TRBV20-1 and TRBJ2-7; TRBD1 is a possible D gene (5 bases). Trimming removed 4 bases at V and 3 bases at J, with 7 bases between. The CDR3 is 11 amino acids. Germline V gives CDR1 DFQATT, CDR2 SNEGSKA (reference sequence). CDR3 residues: CSAKDNYEQYF. The CDR3 nucleotides read TGCAGTGCTAAGGACAACTACGAGCAGTACTTC.

The rearrangement uses TRBV6-5 and TRBJ2-7; the D gene is possibly TRBD1 (5 bases). Between the trimmed V and J ends, which lost 7 bases and 4 bases, there was a span of 17 bases. The CDR3 loop spans 14 amino acids. CDR1 is MNHEY and CDR2 is SVGAGI in the germline V gene. The CDR3 loop is CASNSIRGSYEQYF. The CDR3 DNA reads as TGTGCCAGCAATTCCATAAGGGGATCATACGAGCAGTACTTC.